The rows below give T cell receptor beta chains drawn from one sample of a study of T cell repertoires and HLA-DP antigens. Their antigens are not known. The assay was immunoSEQ multiplex PCR, and TCRdb's table has in-frame clones only and misses some. The data show over 100,000 clones, 80% to 95% seen once. Sample: CD4+ T cells from PBMCs. The receptors derive from a woman aged 18-30 years in good health and CMV-seronegative. Each CDR3 is given with its conserved first and last residue. The D gene is left open where the match is weak. Size is omitted from some rows. Given values are once, few, many or a class for expanded clones.

V gene: TRBV2; J gene: TRBJ1-6; D gene: NA; clone size: NA; CDR3 protein: CASRSGALIPNSPLHF; CDR3 DNA: TGTGCCAGCAGGTCAGGGGCGCTAATTCCCAATTCACCCCTCCACTTT
V gene: TRBV28; J gene: TRBJ2-5; D gene: NA; clone size: NA; CDR3 protein: CASSLSRETQYF; CDR3 DNA: TGTGCCAGCAGTTTATCACGAGAGACCCAGTACTTC
V gene: TRBV5-1; J gene: TRBJ2-1; D gene: TRBD1; clone size: NA; CDR3 protein: CASSLGTGIYNEQFF; CDR3 DNA: TGCGCCAGCAGCTTAGGGACAGGGATCTACAATGAGCAGTTCTTC
V gene: TRBV7-2; J gene: TRBJ1-4; D gene: NA; clone size: once; CDR3 protein: CASSLELTNEKLFF; CDR3 DNA: TGTGCCAGCAGCTTAGAACTGACTAATGAAAAACTGTTTTTT
V gene: TRBV27; J gene: TRBJ2-7; D gene: NA; clone size: NA; CDR3 protein: CASSFSQERSSYEQYF; CDR3 DNA: TGTGCCAGCAGTTTTTCTCAGGAGCGGAGCTCCTACGAGCAGTACTTC
V gene: TRBV6-1; J gene: TRBJ1-5; D gene: NA; clone size: NA; CDR3 protein: CASSARGNQPQHF; CDR3 DNA: TGTGCCAGCAGTGCAAGGGGGAATCAGCCCCAGCATTTT
V gene: TRBV7-2; J gene: TRBJ1-5; D gene: TRBD1; clone size: NA; CDR3 protein: CASSIGTGKFEPQHF; CDR3 DNA: TGTGCCAGCAGCATCGGGACAGGGAAGTTTGAGCCCCAGCATTTT
V gene: TRBV25-1; J gene: TRBJ2-6; D gene: NA; clone size: NA; CDR3 protein: CASSESSGLSSGANVLTF; CDR3 DNA: TGTGCCAGCAGTGAGAGCTCAGGATTAAGCTCTGGGGCCAACGTCCTGACTTTC
V gene: TRBV5-4; J gene: TRBJ1-1; D gene: TRBD1; clone size: NA; CDR3 protein: CASSLRTGNTEAFF; CDR3 DNA: TGTGCCAGCAGCTTGAGGACAGGGAACACTGAAGCTTTCTTT
V gene: TRBV28; J gene: TRBJ1-5; D gene: NA; clone size: NA; CDR3 protein: CASTGQPSNQPQHF; CDR3 DNA: TGTGCCAGCACCGGACAGCCTAGCAATCAGCCCCAGCATTTT
V gene: TRBV28; J gene: TRBJ2-1; D gene: TRBD2; clone size: NA; CDR3 protein: CASSLPGLATYNEQFF; CDR3 DNA: TGTGCCAGCAGTCTACCGGGACTAGCGACCTACAATGAGCAGTTCTTC
V gene: TRBV18; J gene: TRBJ2-3; D gene: TRBD2; clone size: NA; CDR3 protein: CASSPPGLVHTDTQYF; CDR3 DNA: TGTGCCAGCTCACCACCGGGACTAGTCCACACAGATACGCAGTATTTT
V gene: TRBV7-3; J gene: TRBJ2-7; D gene: TRBD2; clone size: NA; CDR3 protein: CASSKAGGPYEQYF; CDR3 DNA: TGTGCCAGCAGCAAAGCGGGGGGACCCTACGAGCAGTACTTC
V gene: TRBV4-1; J gene: TRBJ1-1; D gene: NA; clone size: NA; CDR3 protein: CASSRHGVVYGGNTEAFF; CDR3 DNA: TGCGCCAGCAGCCGACACGGGGTTGTGTATGGGGGGAACACTGAAGCTTTCTTT
V gene: TRBV7-8; J gene: TRBJ2-5; D gene: TRBD1; clone size: NA; CDR3 protein: CASSFAGTEETQYF; CDR3 DNA: TGTGCCAGCAGCTTCGCCGGGACAGAAGAGACCCAGTACTTC
V gene: TRBV27; J gene: TRBJ2-1; D gene: NA; clone size: once; CDR3 protein: CASSSFLRSSYNEQFF; CDR3 DNA: TGTGCCAGCAGTTCCTTCCTCCGGAGCTCCTACAATGAGCAGTTCTTC
V gene: TRBV5-6; J gene: TRBJ1-4; D gene: NA; clone size: NA; CDR3 protein: CASSLWTDQNEKLFF; CDR3 DNA: TGTGCCAGCAGCTTATGGACAGACCAAAATGAAAAACTGTTTTTT
V gene: TRBV19; J gene: TRBJ1-5; D gene: NA; clone size: NA; CDR3 protein: CASSLLGEGDWQPQHF; CDR3 DNA: TGTGCCAGTAGCTTATTGGGAGAGGGTGACTGGCAGCCCCAGCATTTT
V gene: TRBV10-1; J gene: TRBJ1-5; D gene: NA; clone size: NA; CDR3 protein: CASSESTLRNQPQHF; CDR3 DNA: TGCGCCAGCAGTGAGTCAACTTTGCGCAATCAGCCCCAGCATTTT
V gene: TRBV7-2; J gene: TRBJ2-5; D gene: TRBD1; clone size: NA; CDR3 protein: CASSLDRGSSGQYF; CDR3 DNA: TGTGCCAGCAGCTTAGACAGGGGGTCGAGCGGCCAGTACTTC
V gene: TRBV6-6; J gene: TRBJ1-3; D gene: TRBD1; clone size: NA; CDR3 protein: CASSSGQTGNTIYF; CDR3 DNA: TGTGCCAGCAGTTCGGGACAGACTGGAAACACCATATATTTT
V gene: TRBV7-9; J gene: TRBJ2-2; D gene: TRBD2; clone size: NA; CDR3 protein: CASSPRLAGGRTGELFF; CDR3 DNA: TGTGCCAGCAGCCCTCGGCTAGCGGGGGGGCGAACCGGGGAGCTGTTTTTT
V gene: TRBV28; J gene: TRBJ1-4; D gene: NA; clone size: NA; CDR3 protein: CASSSVPPEEEKLFF; CDR3 DNA: TGTGCCAGCAGTTCCGTACCGCCCGAGGAGGAAAAACTGTTTTTT
V gene: TRBV9; J gene: TRBJ1-1; D gene: NA; clone size: NA; CDR3 protein: CASSPKAGVQVEAFF; CDR3 DNA: TGTGCCAGCAGCCCAAAGGCTGGGGTACAGGTTGAAGCTTTCTTT
V gene: TRBV7-3; J gene: TRBJ2-5; D gene: TRBD2; clone size: NA; CDR3 protein: CASSLSSGRDQETQYF; CDR3 DNA: TGTGCCAGCAGCTTATCTAGCGGGAGGGATCAAGAGACCCAGTACTTC
V gene: TRBV7-9; J gene: TRBJ2-3; D gene: NA; clone size: NA; CDR3 protein: CASSLITPSSTDTQYF; CDR3 DNA: TGTGCCAGCAGCTTAATTACGCCCTCTAGCACAGATACGCAGTATTTT
V gene: TRBV11-2; J gene: TRBJ1-2; D gene: TRBD1; clone size: NA; CDR3 protein: CASRGTMDRAYGYTF; CDR3 DNA: TGTGCCAGCAGGGGTACAATGGACAGGGCCTATGGCTACACCTTC
V gene: TRBV9; J gene: TRBJ2-3; D gene: TRBD2; clone size: NA; CDR3 protein: CASSVGLAGGPGDTQYF; CDR3 DNA: TGTGCCAGCAGCGTAGGACTAGCGGGGGGGCCGGGAGATACGCAGTATTTT
V gene: TRBV29-1; J gene: TRBJ2-6; D gene: TRBD1; clone size: NA; CDR3 protein: CSVEMGTGAAGANVLTF; CDR3 DNA: TGCAGCGTTGAAATGGGGACAGGGGCCGCTGGGGCCAACGTCCTGACTTTC
V gene: TRBV18; J gene: TRBJ2-1; D gene: NA; clone size: NA; CDR3 protein: CASRGTGTGNEQFF; CDR3 DNA: TGTGCCAGCCGAGGAACAGGTACCGGCAATGAGCAGTTCTTC
V gene: TRBV10-1; J gene: TRBJ2-1; D gene: TRBD2; clone size: NA; CDR3 protein: CASSETSGNGNEQFF; CDR3 DNA: TGCGCCAGCAGTGAGACTAGCGGGAACGGGAATGAGCAGTTCTTC
V gene: TRBV11-1; J gene: TRBJ1-5; D gene: NA; clone size: once; CDR3 protein: CASTFGGWETGSSNQPQHF; CDR3 DNA: TGTGCCAGCACCTTCGGAGGGTGGGAGACAGGATCTAGCAATCAGCCCCAGCATTTT
V gene: TRBV5-1; J gene: TRBJ2-1; D gene: TRBD2; clone size: NA; CDR3 protein: CASSLSGGSYNEQFF; CDR3 DNA: TGCGCCAGCAGCTTAAGCGGGGGCTCCTACAATGAGCAGTTCTTC
V gene: TRBV5-4; J gene: TRBJ2-2; D gene: TRBD1; clone size: once; CDR3 protein: CASSSDRDGELFF; CDR3 DNA: TGTGCCAGCAGCAGTGACAGGGACGGGGAGCTGTTTTTT
V gene: TRBV6-1; J gene: TRBJ2-2; D gene: TRBD1; clone size: NA; CDR3 protein: CASSERTGGNTGELFF; CDR3 DNA: TGTGCCAGCAGCGAAAGGACAGGGGGAAACACCGGGGAGCTGTTTTTT
V gene: TRBV28; J gene: TRBJ2-5; D gene: NA; clone size: NA; CDR3 protein: CASSRPGSAIQETQYF; CDR3 DNA: TGTGCCAGCAGCCGCCCGGGGAGCGCAATACAAGAGACCCAGTACTTC